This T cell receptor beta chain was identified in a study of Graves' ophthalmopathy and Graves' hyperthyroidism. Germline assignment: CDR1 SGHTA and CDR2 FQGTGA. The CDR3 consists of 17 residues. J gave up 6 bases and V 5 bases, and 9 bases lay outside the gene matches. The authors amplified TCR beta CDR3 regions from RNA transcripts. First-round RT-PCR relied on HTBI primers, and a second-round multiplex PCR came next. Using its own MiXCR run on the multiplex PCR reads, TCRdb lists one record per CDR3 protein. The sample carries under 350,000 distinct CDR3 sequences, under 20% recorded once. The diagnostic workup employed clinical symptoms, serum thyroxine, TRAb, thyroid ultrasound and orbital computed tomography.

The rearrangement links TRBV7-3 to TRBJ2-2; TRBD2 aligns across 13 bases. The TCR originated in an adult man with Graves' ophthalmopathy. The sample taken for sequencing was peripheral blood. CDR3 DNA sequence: TGTGCCAGCAGCAGGGGCGGGGGACTAGCGGGGCCCGGGGAGCTGTTTTTT. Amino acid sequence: CASSRGGGLAGPGELFF.